The T cell receptor (beta chain) under discussion was sequenced for a study of CD8 T cells in Susac syndrome. CD8+ and CD4+ T cells circulating in blood were sequenced for TCR beta. The patients serving as multiple sclerosis controls were treatment-naive. They had stable or active relapsing-remitting disease and fulfilled revised McDonald criteria. CDR3 size: 16 residues. Per germline, CDR1 SGDLS and CDR2 YYNGEE. Between the trimmed V and J ends, which lost 3 bases and 5 bases, there was a span of 20 bases. The RNA input was roughly 0.45 to 1 ug, and it was reverse transcribed with random hexamers. With immunoSEQ multiplex PCR, TCR beta CDR3 was amplified across 54 Vbeta and 13 Jbeta. TCRdb reprocessed the immunoSEQ multiplex PCR reads with MiXCR, giving one entry per CDR3 protein. The sample lists about 150,000 distinct CDR3 sequences, approximately 93% seen once, with around 0.21% in the top ten.

The J gene is TRBJ1-2, the V gene TRBV9; possibly TRBD1 for D (6 bases). The source is a human donor with multiple sclerosis. Sequenced: CD8+ T cells from PBMCs. As DNA, the CDR3 is TGTGCCAGCAGCGCGGGAGGGGGGCCAGGGAGGTATGGCTACACCTTC. Its translation: CASSAGGGPGRYGYTF.